Listed here is a single TCR beta chain. What it recognizes is unknown. This record comes from a study of human thymus T cells. Study-wide findings and caveats: What related research reported was that thymic repertoires overlapped highly among unrelated individuals. Gene usage for V and J segments appeared biased in thymic and blood repertoires.

Trimming removed 4 bases at V and 7 bases at J, with 14 bases between. Germline V CDR1 and CDR2: LGHNA, YNFKEQ. The CDR3 extends over 13 amino acids. The table came from immunoSEQ multiplex PCR; TCRdb's copy has only in-frame clones and leaves some out. The sample lists around 120,000 clones; 90% to 95% were seen once. Thymus was obtained from resections taken during corrective heart surgery. The sample donors, healthy Finnish infants, were having corrective surgery for congenital heart defects. The sequenced sample was thymus tissue. This chain connects TRBV4-2 to TRBJ2-7, with D perhaps matching TRBD1 (5 bases). The clonotype was recovered from a boy less than two years old with a congenital heart defect but otherwise immunologically healthy. CDR3 residues: CASSLYRMVEQYF. Here the CDR3 DNA reads TGTGCCAGCAGCCTCTACAGGATGGTGGAGCAGTACTTC.